These T cell receptor beta chains were read from a single sample in a study of blood T cell repertoires in COVID-19. Sequenced by immunoSEQ multiplex PCR; TCRdb stores in-frame clones only, minus some. Of fewer than 400,000 clones in the sample, nearly 90% were seen once. The sequenced material came from peripheral blood. The receptors stem from a woman aged 25 to 39 with COVID-19, enrolled during active disease. The CDR3 runs from the conserved cysteine through the conserved F or W. Fields, in order: V gene, D gene, J gene, clone size, CDR3 DNA, CDR3 protein. D genes are given only for firm matches. Where a row states a size, it is once, few, many or the class of an expanded clone; other rows omit it.

TRBV6-5,-,TRBJ1-3,-,TGTGCCAGCAGTTATTATTCCGGGTCCGGAAACACCATATATTTT,CASSYYSGSGNTIYF
TRBV28,TRBD2,TRBJ2-5,-,TGTGCCAGCAGTTGGACTAGCGGGGGGCGAGAGACCCAGTACTTC,CASSWTSGGRETQYF
TRBV27,TRBD1,TRBJ1-5,once,TGTGCCAGCAGTTACACAGGGGGAGGGAGCAATCAGCCCCAGCATTTT,CASSYTGGGSNQPQHF
TRBV7-8,-,TRBJ2-3,once,TGTGCCAGCAGCCCGAGCCTAGCGGATACGCAGTATTTT,CASSPSLADTQYF
TRBV7-9,-,TRBJ1-1,-,TGTGCCAGCACCGACCGGCAGGGCACTGAAGCTTTCTTT,CASTDRQGTEAFF
TRBV2,TRBD2,TRBJ2-5,-,TGTGCCAGCGCCCAGGAGCGGGGGCGAGAAGAGACCCAGTACTTC,CASAQERGREETQYF
TRBV6-5,TRBD1,TRBJ1-5,-,TGTGCCAGCAGGGTTGGGACAGGGAGGAATCAGCCCCAGCATTTT,CASRVGTGRNQPQHF
TRBV2,-,TRBJ1-1,-,TGTGCCAGCAGTGAAAGGGGCGCCGACACTGAAGCTTTCTTT,CASSERGADTEAFF
TRBV20-1,TRBD2,TRBJ2-3,-,TGCAGTGCTAGTCCGGGACTAGCGGGGGGGACTAGCACAGATACGCAGTATTTT,CSASPGLAGGTSTDTQYF
TRBV4-1,-,TRBJ1-5,-,TGCGCCAGCAGCCAGAGCGACTTCGACAATCAGCCCCAGCATTTT,CASSQSDFDNQPQHF
TRBV3-1/TRBV3-2,-,TRBJ2-3,-,TGTGCCAGCAGCCAAGATGGTCCAGTCACAGATACGCAGTATTTT,CASSQDGPVTDTQYF
TRBV5-1,-,TRBJ1-3,-,TGCGCCAGCAACCCAACAGGGTTAGGAAACACCATATATTTT,CASNPTGLGNTIYF
TRBV27,-,TRBJ1-1,-,TGTGCCAGCCGATTGACGGGGAACACTGAAGCTTTCTTT,CASRLTGNTEAFF
TRBV19,TRBD1,TRBJ1-4,-,TGTGCCAGTAGTATCCGCGGGACAGTTGATGAAAAACTGTTTTTT,CASSIRGTVDEKLFF
TRBV11-2,-,TRBJ1-5,-,TGTGCCAGCAGCTTAGTTTCCGATCAGCCCCAGCATTTT,CASSLVSDQPQHF
TRBV13,TRBD1,TRBJ1-3,-,TGTGCCAGCAGCCAACAACAGGGGGCATATGGAAACACCATATATTTT,CASSQQQGAYGNTIYF
TRBV5-4,-,TRBJ1-3,-,TGTGCCAGCGGACGGGAGGCTGGAAACACCATATATTTT,CASGREAGNTIYF
TRBV9,TRBD1,TRBJ1-2,-,TGTGCCAGCAGCCGGACAGGGGTTAACTATGGCTACACCTTC,CASSRTGVNYGYTF
TRBV5-8,-,TRBJ2-7,-,TGTGCCGACATTCGGTCCTACGAGCAGTACTTC,CADIRSYEQYF
TRBV6-5,TRBD2,TRBJ2-2,-,TGTGCCAGCATAGGCGGGGGGGCGCACACCGGGGAGCTGTTTTTT,CASIGGGAHTGELFF
TRBV4-1,-,TRBJ1-1,few,TGCGCCAGCAGCAACGGGATTGAAGCTTTCTTT,CASSNGIEAFF
TRBV28,-,TRBJ1-1,-,TGTGCCAGCAGTTCCCCCTCGGTGAACACTGAAGCTTTCTTT,CASSSPSVNTEAFF
TRBV5-1,-,TRBJ1-5,-,TGCGCCACCCCTCCTCGGGGGTATGGGGTTCAGAATCAGCCCCAGCATTTT,CATPPRGYGVQNQPQHF
TRBV2,-,TRBJ1-1,-,TGTGCCAGCAGTGAAGGGCGGGGGAGCACTGAAGCTTTCTTT,CASSEGRGSTEAFF
TRBV7-9,TRBD2,TRBJ2-3,-,TGTGCCAGCAGCCGACTAGCGGGGGAGGGCACAGATACGCAGTATTTT,CASSRLAGEGTDTQYF
TRBV12-3/TRBV12-4,-,TRBJ1-2,once,TGTGCCAGCAGTTTAGGAGGGTACTATGGCTACACCTTC,CASSLGGYYGYTF
TRBV10-3,TRBD2,TRBJ2-1,-,TGTGCCATCAGTGACCCCGACCTAGGACTAGGGGTGGGCAATGAGCAGTTCTTC,CAISDPDLGLGVGNEQFF
TRBV5-6,-,TRBJ1-3,-,TGTGCCAGCAGCCAGGGGACCCTGGGGGCCGGAGGTGGAAACACCATATATTTT,CASSQGTLGAGGGNTIYF
TRBV5-4,TRBD1,TRBJ1-3,-,TGTGCCAGCAGCCCCGGACAGGGTCCGGGCACCATATATTTT,CASSPGQGPGTIYF
TRBV12-3/TRBV12-4,-,TRBJ1-6,-,TGTGCCAGCAGCACAGGGCCGGTCCCACCCCTCCACTTT,CASSTGPVPPLHF